This passage covers 2 T cell receptor beta chains from one sample sequenced in a study of tumor-infiltrating lymphocytes in primary liver carcinoma. A primer in the constant region served to generate TCR beta cDNA from about 470 ng of total RNA. Generation of the TCR beta libraries relied on three nested multiplex PCR rounds using slightly modified ARM-PCR. Two initial PCR rounds of about 9 cycles each paired TRBV1-TRBV30 forward primers with a C-beta reverse primer. In TCRdb, the multiplex PCR reads were re-called with MiXCR into one record per CDR3 protein. The data hold around 330,000 distinct CDR3 sequences, with 58% observed a single time. The study extracted blood RNA from unsorted whole blood and also extracted germline DNA. The sequencing sample was made of peripheral blood. The receptors derive from a woman aged 25 to 39 with primary liver carcinoma and hepatitis B virus infection.

The CDR3 sequence: CASRSGGAPRSNEKLFF. As DNA, the CDR3 is TGTGCCAGCAGATCAGGGGGCGCGCCCCGATCTAATGAAAAACTGTTTTTT. The gene calls are TRBV12-3 or TRBV12-4 and TRBJ1-4; 8 positions match TRBD1. The V segment lost 6 bases and the J segment 3 bases; nucleotides outside the gene matches: 12. The CDR3 runs to 17 residues.

Concerning this clonotype: This could be a read error, since a much larger clone is one nucleotide away. V is TRBV29-1 and J is TRBJ2-3; 12 bases agree with TRBD2. CDR1 and CDR2 from the germline V gene are SQVTM and ANQGSEA. With 6 bases clipped from V and 1 base from J, the junction kept 5 bases outside the gene matches. There are 15 residues in the CDR3. CDR3 loop: CSVKLAGGGTDTQYF. Written as DNA, the CDR3 is TGCAGCGTCAAACTAGCGGGAGGAGGCACAGATACGCAGTATTTT.